This T cell receptor (beta chain) derives from a study of cytomegalovirus exposure and HLA in healthy donors. Study-wide background: Earlier work reported around 110 million unique TCR beta sequences from some 170 million T cells. Study observations and caveats: A later analysis linked a missense variant in DCLRE1C to the trimming of TCR beta V and J genes. Presence/absence analysis assumed near-uniform sequencing depth across donors. The authors considered a cluster of highly shared sequence variants likely to be a sequencing artifact.

This clone showed up just a few times. Its antigen remains unidentified. V was trimmed by 0 bases and J by 0 bases, leaving 13 bases between them. The CDR3 covers 17 residues. The germline V gene encodes CDR1 SGHDT and CDR2 YYEEEE. PCR amplification relied on 60 Vbeta primers (plus 13 Jbeta primers). Repertoires were generated with immunoSEQ multiplex PCR, while TCRdb's copy carries only in-frame clones and drops some. The sample lists over 95,000 clones; around 77% were seen once. J is TRBJ1-5 and V is TRBV5-6; no reliable D call. The sequencing input was PBMCs. This receptor was identified in a man aged 35 to 55 in good health and CMV-seropositive. This CDR3 reads CASSLAGSKNSNQPQHF. CDR3 sequence (DNA): TGTGCCAGCAGCTTGGCGGGGAGCAAAAATAGCAATCAGCCCCAGCATTTT.